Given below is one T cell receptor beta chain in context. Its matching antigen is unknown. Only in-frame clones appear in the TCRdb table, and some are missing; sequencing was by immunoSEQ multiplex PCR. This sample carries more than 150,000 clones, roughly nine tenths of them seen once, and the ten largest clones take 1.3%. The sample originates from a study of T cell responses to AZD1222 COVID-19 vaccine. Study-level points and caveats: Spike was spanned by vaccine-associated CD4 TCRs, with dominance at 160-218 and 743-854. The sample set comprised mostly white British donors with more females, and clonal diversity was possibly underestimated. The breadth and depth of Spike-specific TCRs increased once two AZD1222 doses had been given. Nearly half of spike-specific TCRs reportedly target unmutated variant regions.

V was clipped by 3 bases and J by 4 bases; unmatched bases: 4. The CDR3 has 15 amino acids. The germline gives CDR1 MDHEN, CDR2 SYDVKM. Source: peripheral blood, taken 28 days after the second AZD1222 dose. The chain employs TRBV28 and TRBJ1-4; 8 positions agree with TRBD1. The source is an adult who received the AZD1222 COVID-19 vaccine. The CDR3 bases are TGTGCCAGCAGTTTCCGGGACAGGAGTAATGAAAAACTGTTTTTT. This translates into CASSFRDRSNEKLFF. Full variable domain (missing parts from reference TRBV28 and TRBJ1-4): DVKVTQSSRYLVKRTGEKVFLECVQDMDHENMFWYRQDPGLGLRLIYFSYDVKMKEKGDIPEGYSVSREKKERFSLILESASTNQTSMYLCASSFRDRSNEKLFFGSGTQLSVL.